These T cell receptor beta chains were read from a single sample in a study of blood T cells in healthy people across ages. TCRdb itself ran the 5' RACE reads through MiXCR, one entry per CDR3 protein. The data show over 700,000 distinct CDR3 sequences, roughly 53% seen once. The material sequenced was blood. Source of these receptors: a man older than 75 in good health. The CDR3 runs from the conserved cysteine through the conserved F or W.

v_call	j_call	cdr3_aa
TRBV11-1	TRBJ1-2	CASSQQGDGYTF
TRBV5-1	TRBJ2-3	CASSWEGGSTDTQYF
TRBV27	TRBJ2-7	CASSPLSGRPSYEQYF
TRBV7-3	TRBJ2-7	CASSPGTIPSYEQYF
TRBV9	TRBJ1-3	CASSSWQNSGNTIYF
TRBV5-1	TRBJ1-5	CASSLGQPYSNQPQHF
TRBV11-2	TRBJ2-5	CASSVDRGQTQYF
TRBV11-2	TRBJ2-7	CASSLLGNSGRAHAYEQYF
TRBV7-3	TRBJ2-1	CASSLLALGDEQFF
TRBV6-6	TRBJ2-7	CATGRGQGSTYEQYF
TRBV13	TRBJ1-5	CASKGRQPQHF
TRBV2	TRBJ2-3	CASRGSGIATQYF
TRBV7-3	TRBJ1-2	CASSPTGTGDGYTF
TRBV7-2	TRBJ2-1	CASSSPRGGRIDEQFF
TRBV6-2/TRBV6-3	-	CASSPDREQYF
TRBV7-2	TRBJ2-1	CASSIARVINEQFF
TRBV20-1	TRBJ2-1	CSASGLGGLSLEQFF
TRBV6-2/TRBV6-3	TRBJ2-1	CASSLLAGEYYEQFF
TRBV11-2	TRBJ2-3	CASSMPGLAGERYAYF
TRBV20-1	TRBJ2-7	CSALGGENGASYEQYF
TRBV9	TRBJ2-7	CASSVNPGLGDGQYF
TRBV29-1	TRBJ2-1	CSVLSPYNEQFF
TRBV11-2	TRBJ2-1	CASSLVDQLYNEQFF
TRBV29-1	TRBJ2-7	CSVWGGPSYEQYF
TRBV5-1	TRBJ2-2	CASSLELAGNGELFF
TRBV6-2/TRBV6-3	TRBJ2-3	CASRRTGTDTQYF
TRBV6-5	TRBJ2-2	CAVRGIGELFF
TRBV7-2	TRBJ2-7	CASSFGSQNTQYF
TRBV20-1	-	CSAREREGPYEQYF
TRBV2	TRBJ2-1	CASSAEGRSSYNEQFF
TRBV5-1	TRBJ2-5	CASSLDLADQETQYF
TRBV7-2	TRBJ2-3	CASSLVPAVADTQYF
TRBV2	TRBJ2-3	CACILSLGLGTDTQYF
TRBV12-3/TRBV12-4	TRBJ2-3	CASSFTSSAAGVFLRDRYAYF